This T cell receptor beta chain was sequenced for a study of blood T cell repertoires in COVID-19. Study overall: COVID-19 samples collected from the United States, Italy and Spain covered acute and convalescent phases. T cells, B-cell-depleted T cells, or PBMCs supplied cDNA or gDNA.

Germline V lookup: CDR1 MNHEY, CDR2 SMNVEV (reference sequence). CDR3 size: 16 residues. Trimming shortened V by 6 bases and J by 0 bases, and 14 bases separated the two germline ends. Original processing notes: Counts of nucleated cells, estimated from reference gene primer amplification, were obtained. Profiling relied on immunoSEQ multiplex PCR, and the TCRdb table lists in-frame clones only, not all of them. The V and J calls and clone size were taken over from that table, and D and trimming were inferred from the DNA. The table records 150,000 to 200,000 clones, around nine tenths of them present only once.

This receptor was obtained from a man aged 18 to 30 with active or convalescent COVID-19. Sequencing input: peripheral blood. The V call is TRBV27, the J call TRBJ1-4; possible D gene TRBD1, 5 bases. The CDR3 nucleotides are TGTGCCAGCAGCCGGGGGGAGGGTGCAACTAATGAAAAACTGTTTTTT. Its protein product is CASSRGEGATNEKLFF.